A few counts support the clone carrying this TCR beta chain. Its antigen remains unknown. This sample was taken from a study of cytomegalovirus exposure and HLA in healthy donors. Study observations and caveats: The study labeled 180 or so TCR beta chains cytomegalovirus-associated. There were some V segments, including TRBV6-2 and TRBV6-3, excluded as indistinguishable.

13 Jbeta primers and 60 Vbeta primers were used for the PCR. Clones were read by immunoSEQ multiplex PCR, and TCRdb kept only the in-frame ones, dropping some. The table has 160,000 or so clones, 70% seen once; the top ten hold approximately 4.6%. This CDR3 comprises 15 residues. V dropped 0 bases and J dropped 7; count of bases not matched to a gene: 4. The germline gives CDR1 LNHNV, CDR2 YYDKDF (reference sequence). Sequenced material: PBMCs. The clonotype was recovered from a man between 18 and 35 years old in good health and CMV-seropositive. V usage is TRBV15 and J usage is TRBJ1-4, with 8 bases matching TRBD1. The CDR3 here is CATSRDQGASEKLFF. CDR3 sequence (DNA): TGTGCCACCAGCAGAGATCAGGGGGCCAGTGAAAAACTGTTTTTT. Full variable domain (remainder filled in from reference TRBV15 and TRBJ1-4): DAMVIQNPRYQVTQFGKPVTLSCSQTLNHNVMYWYQQKSSQAPKLLFHYYDKDFNNEADTPDNFQSRRPNTSFCFLDIRSPGLGDTAMYLCATSRDQGASEKLFFGSGTQLSVL.